The present TCR beta chain was sequenced within a study of blood T cell repertoires in COVID-19 (dated by TCRdb to between 2020 and 2021). The study in broad terms: Samples from collaborators originated in the United States, Italy and Spain and spanned both the acute and convalescent phases of COVID-19. The material from the prospective study consisted of cDNA or gDNA derived from T cells, B-cell-depleted T cells, or PBMCs. Subjects who had been exposed to COVID-19, were actively infected with it, or had recovered from it provided the deeply sampled blood TCRbeta repertoires that made up the dataset. The repertoires were released in a freely available public database intended as a resource for research on the immune response to SARS-CoV-2. Samples were obtained from the ongoing ImmuneRACE study (first 160 participants) and from 1,254 subjects provided by 6 global collaborators. A de-identified subject ID, COVID-19 status, age in years and sex were almost always included in the sample metadata. Where available, HLA class I and class II types were taken from metadata supplied by the sample provider and were not determined by assay-based typing. Here is what the overall study found, with its caveats: Clinical and demographic metadata were provided uncurated, with the amount varying by source and participant.

The collaborating institutions used their own protocols to collect whole blood in K2EDTA tubes. Collaborator samples were shipped for TCRbeta analysis as frozen whole blood, isolated PBMCs, or DNA extracted from either sample type. TCRbeta CDR3 regions were amplified from genomic DNA using the immunoSEQ Assay, a bias-controlled multiplex PCR. The study's processing was this. Within the assay, amplification of reference gene primers was used to estimate how many nucleated cells each sample contained. Sequence reads were collapsed and filtered to measure the absolute abundance of every unique TCRbeta CDR3 rearrangement. For each sample, productive Simpson clonality was calculated as the square root of Simpson's diversity index over productive rearrangements. This immuneACCESS table, as held by TCRdb, lists in-frame sequences with V and J called but not all clones. Of the missing ones, under half trace to an unresolved V gene in checked studies; the others have no known cause. V and J calls and clone size follow that table, whereas D and trimming were derived from the DNA. The sample table shows roughly 250,000 clones, and approximately 80% are seen once. Of the sample, around 7.8% falls within the top ten clones.

Deletion took 7 bases off V and 5 bases off J, with a span of 15 bases between the germline ends. CDR3 length: 13 amino acids, cysteine to phenylalanine. Here the CDR3 DNA is all that survives: 39 bases in frame from base 1. This clone was recorded once. Its antigen is not yet known. There are no base qualities to consult, and no much larger clone falls within one base. This TCR derives from a human donor in a cohort sampled during active COVID-19. This sequence uses TRBV12-3 or TRBV12-4 and TRBJ2-7, with a weak D call of TRBD1 (6 bases match). Material for sequencing was peripheral blood. The sequenced DNA is TGTGCCAGCATGGGCAGGGGATATAACGAGCAGTACTTC. It specifies CASMGRGYNEQYF.